One and the same sample provided the 13 T cell receptor beta chains below, sequenced in a study of T cell clones after liver transplantation. The protocol was immunoSEQ multiplex PCR, while the TCRdb copy is restricted to in-frame clones and leaves out a portion. This sample carries around 75,000 clones, 80% to 90% of them seen once, and the ten largest clones take around 2.2%. The sequenced sample was CD4+ T cells from blood, obtained around 48 months after liver transplant. The source of these receptors is a human patient who received a liver transplant. Some of the T cells might come from the graft donor.

The CDR3: CASSLLGQGYEQYF. CDR3 coding DNA: TGTGCCAGCAGTTTACTTGGACAGGGCTACGAGCAGTACTTC. The genes are TRBV28 and TRBJ2-7; TRBD1 aligns across 8 bases. Germline CDR1 and CDR2: MDHEN and SYDVKM. The CDR3 is 14 amino acids. J was trimmed by 3 bases and V by 2 bases; bases with no gene match: 3.

The chain is built from TRBV4-2 and TRBJ2-7; 7 positions match TRBD2. The CDR3 extends over 17 amino acids. Losses at the gene ends were 0 bases for V and 1 base for J; bases not matched to a gene: 9. Looked up from germline, CDR1 is LGHNA and CDR2 is YNFKEQ. CDR3 in DNA: TGTGCCAGCAGCCAAGATACGGTGGGAGGGGCGTCCTACGAGCAGTACTTC. Protein: CASSQDTVGGASYEQYF.

CDR3 sequence: CASMVAGGDYNEQFF. CDR3 DNA sequence: TGCGCCAGCATGGTGGCGGGGGGAGATTACAATGAGCAGTTCTTC. The gene calls are TRBV5-1 and TRBJ2-1; TRBD2 agrees at 8 bases. After removal of 6 bases from V and 4 bases from J, the junction contained 9 bases not matched to a gene. CDR3 length equals 15 residues. CDR1 is SGHRS, CDR2 YFSETQ, per germline.

This chain joins TRBV4-2 and TRBJ2-5; D possibly corresponds to TRBD2 (6 bases). V gave up 1 base and J gave up 1 base, with 13 bases separating them. From germline, CDR1 is LGHNA and CDR2 YNFKEQ. The CDR3 runs 16 residues. The CDR3 loop is CASSQGGGPGQETQYF. CDR3 coding DNA: TGTGCCAGCAGCCAAGGAGGAGGGCCGGGCCAAGAGACCCAGTACTTC.

V usage is TRBV28 and J usage is TRBJ1-1; TRBD1 might be the D (5 bases). V was trimmed by 9 bases and J by 4 bases, leaving 9 bases between them. The CDR3 contains 11 residues. Germline V CDR1 and CDR2: MDHEN, SYDVKM. In DNA form, the CDR3 reads TGTGCCAGTGTGACAGTCACTGAAGCTTTCTTT. Translated, it gives CASVTVTEAFF.

The chain has TRBV7-3 and TRBJ2-2; TRBD1 aligns across 7 bases. The CDR3 contains 15 residues. J was trimmed by 4 bases and V by 5 bases; bases with no gene match: 7. The germline gives CDR1 SGHTA, CDR2 FQGTGA. As DNA, the CDR3 is TGTGCCAGCAGCCCTAAATCAGGGGGCACCGGGGAGCTGTTTTTT. Translating it yields CASSPKSGGTGELFF.

The V gene is TRBV5-1, the J gene TRBJ1-3; D ambiguous. Looked up from germline, CDR1 is SGHRS and CDR2 is YFSETQ. The V and J ends lost 7 bases and 0 bases respectively, with 11 bases between them. CDR3 size: 14 residues. The CDR3 coding sequence is TGCGCCAGCTTTGAGGGAAGCTCTGGAAACACCATATATTTT. It yields the protein CASFEGSSGNTIYF.

The CDR3 loop is CASSWGGHPNEKLFF. As DNA, the CDR3 is TGTGCCAGCAGCTGGGGGGGACACCCTAATGAAAAACTGTTTTTT. This chain links TRBV7-2 with TRBJ1-4, with a tentative D call TRBD1 (6 bases). This CDR3 is 15 amino acids long. Germline V gene lookup returns CDR1 SGHTA and CDR2 FQGNSA. The germline V and J ends were trimmed by 4 bases and 3 bases, with 12 bases remaining between them.

The chain combines TRBV11-2 with TRBJ2-5; TRBD2 matches 8 bases. CDR3 length equals 14 residues. After removal of 6 bases from V and 4 bases from J, the junction contained 7 bases not matched to a gene. From germline, CDR1 is SGHAT and CDR2 FQNNGV. The CDR3 reads CASRLTSGGETQYF. The CDR3 nucleotides are TGTGCCAGCAGGCTCACTAGCGGAGGAGAGACCCAGTACTTC.

The rearrangement joins TRBV11-2 to TRBJ2-2; unclear D gene. This CDR3 is 15 amino acids long. The germline V gene has CDR1 SGHAT and CDR2 FQNNGV. V was cut by 3 bases and J by 1 base, with 9 bases left in between. In DNA, the CDR3 is TGTGCCAGCAGCTTGGGGATTGTGAACACCGGGGAGCTGTTTTTT. As protein: CASSLGIVNTGELFF.

The chain recombines TRBV10-3 with TRBJ2-3, with 7 positions matching TRBD1. Germline V lookup: CDR1 ENHRY, CDR2 SYGVKD. With V trimmed by 6 bases and J by 2 bases, 2 bases remained unmatched. This CDR3 region has 13 residues. The CDR3 protein is CAIRGTATDTQYF. Here the CDR3 DNA reads TGTGCCATCAGAGGGACAGCCACAGATACGCAGTATTTT.

V and J are TRBV5-1 and TRBJ2-1, with D possibly being TRBD2 (5 bases). V was shortened by 1 base and J by 0 bases, with 8 bases between the two germline ends. CDR3 length equals 15 residues. CDR1 is SGHRS, CDR2 YFSETQ, per germline. CDR3 loop: CASSLSGSSYNEQFF. Here the CDR3 DNA reads TGCGCCAGCAGCTTGTCGGGGAGCTCCTACAATGAGCAGTTCTTC. The full variable domain, its missing parts supplied by reference TRBV5-1 and TRBJ2-1, is KAGVTQTPRYLIKTRGQQVTLSCSPISGHRSVSWYQQTPGQGLQFLFEYFSETQRNKGNFPGRFSGRQFSNSRSEMNVSTLELGDSALYLCASSLSGSSYNEQFFGPGTRLTVL.

The chain joins TRBV6-1 to TRBJ1-2; D is uncertain. Germline CDR1 is MNHNS and CDR2 is SASEGT. The CDR3 has 11 amino acids. The V and J ends lost 6 bases and 6 bases respectively, with 8 bases between them. CDR3: CASRLTHGYTF. CDR3 bases: TGTGCCAGCAGGCTTACCCATGGCTACACCTTC.